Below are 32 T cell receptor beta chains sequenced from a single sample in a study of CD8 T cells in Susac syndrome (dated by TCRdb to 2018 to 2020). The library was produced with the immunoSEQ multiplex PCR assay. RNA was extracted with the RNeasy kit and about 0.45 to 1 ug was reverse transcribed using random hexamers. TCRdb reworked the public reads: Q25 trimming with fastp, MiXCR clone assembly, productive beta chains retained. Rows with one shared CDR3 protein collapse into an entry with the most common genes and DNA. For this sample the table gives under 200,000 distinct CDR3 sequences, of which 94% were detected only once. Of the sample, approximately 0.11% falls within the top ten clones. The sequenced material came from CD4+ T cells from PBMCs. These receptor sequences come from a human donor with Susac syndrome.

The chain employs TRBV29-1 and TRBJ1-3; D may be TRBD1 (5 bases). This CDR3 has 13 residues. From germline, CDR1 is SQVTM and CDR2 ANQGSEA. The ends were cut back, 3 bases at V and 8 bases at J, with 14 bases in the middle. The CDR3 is CSVERTGTDTIYF. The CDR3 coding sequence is TGCAGCGTTGAGAGGACGGGGACGGACACCATATATTTT.

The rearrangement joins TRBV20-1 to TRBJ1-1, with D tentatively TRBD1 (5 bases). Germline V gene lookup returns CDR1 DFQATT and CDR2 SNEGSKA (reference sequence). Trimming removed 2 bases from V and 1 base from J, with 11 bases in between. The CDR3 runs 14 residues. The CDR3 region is CSARPQTENTEAFF. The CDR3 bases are TGCAGTGCTAGACCTCAGACAGAGAACACTGAAGCTTTCTTT.

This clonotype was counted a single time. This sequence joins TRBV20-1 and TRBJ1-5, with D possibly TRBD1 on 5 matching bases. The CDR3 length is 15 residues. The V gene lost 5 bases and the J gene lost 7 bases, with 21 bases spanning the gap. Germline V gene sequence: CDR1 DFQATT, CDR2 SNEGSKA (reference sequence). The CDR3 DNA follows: TGCAGTGCTCGCAGGACTGACGGGGGAAGACAGCCCCAGCATTTT. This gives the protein CSARRTDGGRQPQHF.

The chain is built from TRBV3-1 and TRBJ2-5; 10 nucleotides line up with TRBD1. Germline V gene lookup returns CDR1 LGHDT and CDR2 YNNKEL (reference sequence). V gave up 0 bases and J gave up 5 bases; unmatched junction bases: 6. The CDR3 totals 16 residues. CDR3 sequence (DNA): TGTGCCAGCAGCCAAGAAGGGACAGGGGAGTGGGAGACCCAGTACTTC. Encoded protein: CASSQEGTGEWETQYF.

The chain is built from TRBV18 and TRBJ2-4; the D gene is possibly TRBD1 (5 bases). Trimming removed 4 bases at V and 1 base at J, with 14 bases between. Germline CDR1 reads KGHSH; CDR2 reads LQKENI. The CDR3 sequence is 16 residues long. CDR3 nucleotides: TGTGCCAGCTCACAAGGGGCCCTGGGGGCCAAAAACATTCAGTACTTC. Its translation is CASSQGALGAKNIQYF.

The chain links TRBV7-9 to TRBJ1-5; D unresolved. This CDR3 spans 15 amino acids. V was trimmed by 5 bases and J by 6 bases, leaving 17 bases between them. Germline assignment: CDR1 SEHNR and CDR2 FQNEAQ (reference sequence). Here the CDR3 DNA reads TGTGCCAGCAGCGCCCCGGGGAATGCAGGTCAGCCCCAGCATTTT. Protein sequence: CASSAPGNAGQPQHF.

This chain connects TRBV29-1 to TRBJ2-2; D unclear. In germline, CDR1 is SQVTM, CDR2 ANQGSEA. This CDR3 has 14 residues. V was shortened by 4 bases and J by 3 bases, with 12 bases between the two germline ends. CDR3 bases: TGCAGCGTTGCCCCTAGGGTCGACACCGGGGAGCTGTTTTTT. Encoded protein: CSVAPRVDTGELFF.

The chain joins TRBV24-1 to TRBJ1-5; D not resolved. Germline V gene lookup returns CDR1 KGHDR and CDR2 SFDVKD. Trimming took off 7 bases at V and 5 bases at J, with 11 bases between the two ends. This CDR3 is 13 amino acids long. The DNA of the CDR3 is TGTGCCACCAGCCCCGACGGAGATCAGCCCCAGCATTTT. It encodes CATSPDGDQPQHF.

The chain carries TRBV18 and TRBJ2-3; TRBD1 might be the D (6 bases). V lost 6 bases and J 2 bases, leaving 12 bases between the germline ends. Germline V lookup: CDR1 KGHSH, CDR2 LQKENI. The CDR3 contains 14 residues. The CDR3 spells CASSLTGITDTQYF. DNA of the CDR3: TGTGCCAGCTCTCTGACAGGCATCACAGATACGCAGTATTTT.

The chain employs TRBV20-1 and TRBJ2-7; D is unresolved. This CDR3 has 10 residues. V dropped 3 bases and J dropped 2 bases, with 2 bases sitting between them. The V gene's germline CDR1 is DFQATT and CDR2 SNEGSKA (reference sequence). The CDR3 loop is CSASPYEQYF. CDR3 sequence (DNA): TGCAGTGCTAGTCCCTACGAGCAGTACTTC.

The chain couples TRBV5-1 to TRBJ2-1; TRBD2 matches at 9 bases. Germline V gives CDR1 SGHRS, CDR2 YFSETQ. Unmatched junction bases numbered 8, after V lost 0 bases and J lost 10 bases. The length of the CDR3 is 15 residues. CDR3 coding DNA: TGCGCCAGCAGCTTGGACGCGGGGGGGCCTGGGGAGCAGTTCTTC. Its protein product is CASSLDAGGPGEQFF. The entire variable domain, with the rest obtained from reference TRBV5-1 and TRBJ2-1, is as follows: KAGVTQTPRYLIKTRGQQVTLSCSPISGHRSVSWYQQTPGQGLQFLFEYFSETQRNKGNFPGRFSGRQFSNSRSEMNVSTLELGDSALYLCASSLDAGGPGEQFFGPGTRLTVL.

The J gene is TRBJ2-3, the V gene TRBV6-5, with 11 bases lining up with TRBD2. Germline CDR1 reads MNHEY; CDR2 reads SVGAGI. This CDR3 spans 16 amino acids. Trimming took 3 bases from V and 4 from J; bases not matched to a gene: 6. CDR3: CASSYTPSGGPDTQYF. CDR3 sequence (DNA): TGTGCCAGCAGTTATACCCCTAGCGGGGGGCCAGATACGCAGTATTTT.

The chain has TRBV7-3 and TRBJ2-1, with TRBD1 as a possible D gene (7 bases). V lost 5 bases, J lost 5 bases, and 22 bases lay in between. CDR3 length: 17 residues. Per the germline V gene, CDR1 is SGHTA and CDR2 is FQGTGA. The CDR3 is CASSPRLTGTFHNEQFF. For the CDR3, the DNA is TGTGCCAGCAGCCCCCGACTGACAGGGACTTTCCACAATGAGCAGTTCTTC.

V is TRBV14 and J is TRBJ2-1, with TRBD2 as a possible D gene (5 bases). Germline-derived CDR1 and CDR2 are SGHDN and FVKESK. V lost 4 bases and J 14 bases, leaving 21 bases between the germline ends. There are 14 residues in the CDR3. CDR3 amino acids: CASSLTLGSWEKFF. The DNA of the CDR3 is TGTGCCAGCAGCCTGACGCTGGGCAGCTGGGAGAAGTTCTTC.

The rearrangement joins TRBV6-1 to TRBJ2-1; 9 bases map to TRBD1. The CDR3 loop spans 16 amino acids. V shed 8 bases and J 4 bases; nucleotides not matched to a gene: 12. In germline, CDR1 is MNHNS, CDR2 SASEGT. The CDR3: CASSLNRDRVYNEQFF. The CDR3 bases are TGTGCCAGCTCCTTGAACCGGGACAGGGTGTACAATGAGCAGTTCTTC.

The CDR3, as DNA: TGTGCCAGCAGCGATAGCGGGGGGGCGGGAGATACGCAGTATTTT. The encoded protein is CASSDSGGAGDTQYF. The chain couples TRBV25-1 to TRBJ2-3, with 11 positions matching TRBD2. Unmatched junction bases numbered 7, after V lost 6 bases and J lost 5 bases. CDR1 and CDR2 from the germline V gene are MGHDK and SYGVNS. The CDR3 totals 15 residues.

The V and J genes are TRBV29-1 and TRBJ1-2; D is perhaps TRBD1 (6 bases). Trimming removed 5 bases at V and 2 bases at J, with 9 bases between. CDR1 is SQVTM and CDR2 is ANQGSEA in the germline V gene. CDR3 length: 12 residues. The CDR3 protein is CSVWGANYGYTF. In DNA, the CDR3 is TGCAGCGTTTGGGGGGCCAACTATGGCTACACCTTC.

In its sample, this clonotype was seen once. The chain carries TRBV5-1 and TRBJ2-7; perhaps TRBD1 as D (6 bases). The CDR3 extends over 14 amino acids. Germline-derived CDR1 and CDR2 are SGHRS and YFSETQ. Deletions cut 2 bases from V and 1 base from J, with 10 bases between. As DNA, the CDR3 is TGCGCCAGCAGCTTTCGTGGACAGTCCTACGAGCAGTACTTC. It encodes CASSFRGQSYEQYF. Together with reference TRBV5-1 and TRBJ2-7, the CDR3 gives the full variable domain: KAGVTQTPRYLIKTRGQQVTLSCSPISGHRSVSWYQQTPGQGLQFLFEYFSETQRNKGNFPGRFSGRQFSNSRSEMNVSTLELGDSALYLCASSFRGQSYEQYFGPGTRLTVT.

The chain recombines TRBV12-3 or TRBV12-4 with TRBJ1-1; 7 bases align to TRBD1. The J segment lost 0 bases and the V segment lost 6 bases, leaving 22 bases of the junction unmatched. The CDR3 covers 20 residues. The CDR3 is CASSPWTIQGNSAMNTEAFF. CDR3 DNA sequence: TGTGCCAGCAGCCCTTGGACAATACAGGGGAATTCCGCCATGAACACTGAAGCTTTCTTT.

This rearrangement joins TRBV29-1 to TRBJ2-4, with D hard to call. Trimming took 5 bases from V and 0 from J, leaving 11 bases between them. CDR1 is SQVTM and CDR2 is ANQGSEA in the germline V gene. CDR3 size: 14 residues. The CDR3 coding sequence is TGCAGCGTTTTCGGAAGTATAGCCAAAAACATTCAGTACTTC. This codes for CSVFGSIAKNIQYF.

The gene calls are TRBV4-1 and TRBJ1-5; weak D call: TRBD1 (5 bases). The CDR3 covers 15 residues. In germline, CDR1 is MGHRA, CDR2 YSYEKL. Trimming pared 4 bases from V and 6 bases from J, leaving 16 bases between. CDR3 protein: CASSLHGTRSQPQHF. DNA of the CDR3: TGCGCCAGCAGCCTCCACGGGACTCGAAGTCAGCCCCAGCATTTT.

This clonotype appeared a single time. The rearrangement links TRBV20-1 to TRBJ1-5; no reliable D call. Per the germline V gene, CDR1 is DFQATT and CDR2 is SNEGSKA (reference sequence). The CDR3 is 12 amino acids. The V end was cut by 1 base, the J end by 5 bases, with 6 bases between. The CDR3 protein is CSARGGDQPQHF. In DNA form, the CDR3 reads TGCAGTGCTAGAGGCGGAGATCAGCCCCAGCATTTT.

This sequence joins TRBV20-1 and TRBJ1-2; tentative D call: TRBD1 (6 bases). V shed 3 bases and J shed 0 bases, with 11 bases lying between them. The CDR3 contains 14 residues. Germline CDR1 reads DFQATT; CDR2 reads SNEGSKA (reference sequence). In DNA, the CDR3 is TGCAGTGCTAGCAGACAGGTCGCTAACTATGGCTACACCTTC. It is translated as CSASRQVANYGYTF.

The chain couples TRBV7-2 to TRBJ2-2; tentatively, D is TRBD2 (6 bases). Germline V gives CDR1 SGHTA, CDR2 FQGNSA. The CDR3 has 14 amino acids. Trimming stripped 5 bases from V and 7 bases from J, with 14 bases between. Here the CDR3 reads CASSPLAVIGELFF. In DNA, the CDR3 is TGTGCCAGCAGCCCACTAGCAGTAATCGGGGAGCTGTTTTTT.

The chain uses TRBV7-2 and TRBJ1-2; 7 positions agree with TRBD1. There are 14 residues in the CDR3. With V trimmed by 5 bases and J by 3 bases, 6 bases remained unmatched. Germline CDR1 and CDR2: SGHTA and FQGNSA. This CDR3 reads CASSIGGADYGYTF. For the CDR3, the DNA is TGTGCCAGCAGCATAGGGGGCGCGGACTATGGCTACACCTTC.

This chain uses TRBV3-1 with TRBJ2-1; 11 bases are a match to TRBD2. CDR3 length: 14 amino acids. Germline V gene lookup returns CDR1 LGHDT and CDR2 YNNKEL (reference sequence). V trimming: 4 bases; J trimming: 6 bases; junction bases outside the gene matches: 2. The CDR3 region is CASSRLAGLNEQFF. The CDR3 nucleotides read TGTGCCAGCAGCCGACTAGCGGGGCTCAATGAGCAGTTCTTC.

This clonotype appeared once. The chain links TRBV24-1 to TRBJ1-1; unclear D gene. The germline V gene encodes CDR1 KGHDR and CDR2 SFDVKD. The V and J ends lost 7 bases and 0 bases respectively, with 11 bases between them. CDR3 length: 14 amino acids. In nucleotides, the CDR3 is TGTGCCACCAGCGAAAGTAGACTGAACACTGAAGCTTTCTTT. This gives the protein CATSESRLNTEAFF.

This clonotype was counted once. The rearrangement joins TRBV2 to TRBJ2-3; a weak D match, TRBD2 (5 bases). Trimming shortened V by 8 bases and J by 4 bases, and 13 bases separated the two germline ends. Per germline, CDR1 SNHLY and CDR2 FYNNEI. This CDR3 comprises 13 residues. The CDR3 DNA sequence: TGTGCCAGCCCCCGAGGGAGCCCAGATACGCAGTATTTT. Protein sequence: CASPRGSPDTQYF.

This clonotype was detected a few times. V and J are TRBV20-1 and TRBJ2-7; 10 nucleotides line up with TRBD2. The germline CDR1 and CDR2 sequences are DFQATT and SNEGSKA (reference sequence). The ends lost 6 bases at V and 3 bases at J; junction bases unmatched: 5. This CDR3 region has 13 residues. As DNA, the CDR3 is TGCAGTGCCTTAGCGGGGGGCAACTACGAGCAGTACTTC. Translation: CSALAGGNYEQYF.

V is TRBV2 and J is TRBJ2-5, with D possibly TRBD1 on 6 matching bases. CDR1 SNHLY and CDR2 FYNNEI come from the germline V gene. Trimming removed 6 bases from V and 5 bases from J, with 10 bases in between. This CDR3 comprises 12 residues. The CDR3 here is CASRQGWETQYF. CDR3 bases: TGTGCCAGCAGACAGGGTTGGGAGACCCAGTACTTC.

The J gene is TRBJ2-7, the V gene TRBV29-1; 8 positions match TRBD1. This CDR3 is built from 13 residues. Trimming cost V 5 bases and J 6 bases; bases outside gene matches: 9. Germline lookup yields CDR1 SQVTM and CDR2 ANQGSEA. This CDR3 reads CSVLGQGKREQYF. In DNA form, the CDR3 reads TGCAGCGTTCTCGGACAGGGAAAGCGCGAGCAGTACTTC.

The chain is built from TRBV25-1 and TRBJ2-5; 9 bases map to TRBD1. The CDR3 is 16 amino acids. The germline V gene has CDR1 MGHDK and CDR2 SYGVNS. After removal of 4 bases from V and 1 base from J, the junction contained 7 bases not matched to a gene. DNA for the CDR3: TGTGCCAGCAGTGCTCTGGACAGGGGTGTCCAAGAGACCCAGTACTTC. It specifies CASSALDRGVQETQYF. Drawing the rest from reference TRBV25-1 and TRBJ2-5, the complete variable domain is EADIYQTPRYLVIGTGKKITLECSQTMGHDKMYWYQQDPGMELHLIHYSYGVNSTEKGDLSSESTVSRIRTEHFPLTLESARPSHTSQYLCASSALDRGVQETQYFGPGTRLLVL.